This TCR beta chain was found in a study of identical twins. Study-level points and caveats: In zero-insertion analyses, partial confounding could arise from invariant MAIT and iNKT cells. Recombination models fit unrelated individuals' TCR alpha sharing but underestimated twins'. It was cross-sectional statistical analysis, not following the same donors, that the conclusions relied on.

Unique molecular identifiers were present on cDNA, and template switching added a universal primer site. MiXCR, applied by TCRdb to the 5' RACE reads, yields one record per CDR3 protein. Of some 570,000 distinct CDR3 sequences in the sample, more than 20% were seen once. Per germline, CDR1 MRHNA and CDR2 SNTAGT. V trimming: 4 bases; J trimming: 9 bases; junction bases outside the gene matches: 11. The CDR3 is 15 residues long. Of note for this clonotype: Its antigen is unidentified.

The data also belong to a second study, concerning yellow fever vaccine responses in identical twins.

The sequence was obtained from a woman under 30 in good health. The J gene is TRBJ2-1, the V gene TRBV6-4, with 8 bases fitting TRBD2. The material sequenced was CD4+ T cells sorted from blood. In DNA form, the CDR3 reads TGTGCCAGCAGTGTCGAAGCGGGAGTTTTGAGTGAGCAGTTCTTC. It codes for CASSVEAGVLSEQFF.